The source of this T cell receptor beta chain is a study of T-cell memory formation after mild COVID-19. V lost 4 bases, J lost 10 bases, and 6 bases stayed unmatched. The germline gives CDR1 SEHNR, CDR2 FQNEAQ (reference sequence). The CDR3 sequence is 13 residues long. TCRdb itself ran the 5' RACE reads through MiXCR, one entry per CDR3 protein. The table has some 190,000 distinct CDR3 sequences, approximately 20% seen once. The V and J genes are TRBV7-9 and TRBJ1-1, with TRBD1 matching 10 bases. Sequences were obtained from PBMCs or a T cell subset sorted from them (not recorded which). This clonotype was sampled from an adult woman who had mild COVID-19 (a few samples of this study predate the infection). Cell type and time point are not known. The CDR3 DNA reads as TGTGCCAGCAGCTCCGGGGACAGGGGAACAGCTTTCTTT. Amino acids: CASSSGDRGTAFF.